This T cell receptor beta chain was captured by sequencing in a study of blood T cell repertoires in COVID-19. Whole-study context: Specimens from acute and convalescent COVID-19 originated in the United States, Italy and Spain.

Donors were grouped by their self-reported clinical history. Trimming removed 5 bases from V and 4 bases from J; junction bases left unmatched: 7. The CDR3 has 15 amino acids. CDR1 is MDHEN and CDR2 is SYDVKM in the germline V gene. Authors' methods: The assay estimated nucleated cells by amplifying reference gene primers. Only in-frame clones appear in the TCRdb table, and some are missing; sequencing was by immunoSEQ multiplex PCR. That table is the source of V, J and clone size, and D and trimming were worked out from the DNA. The repertoire consists of around 300,000 clones, with about nine tenths occurring once and the leading ten covering about 1.1%.

Sequenced: PBMCs or T cells enriched from blood (not recorded which). The origin of this receptor is a woman aged 25 to 39 who had recovered from COVID-19. The chain has TRBV28 and TRBJ1-4; 7 bases fit TRBD1. The CDR3 loop reads CASSPRQGLNEKLFF. CDR3 bases: TGTGCCAGCAGTCCCAGACAGGGACTTAATGAAAAACTGTTTTTT.